The subject of this entry is one TCR beta chain. This sample is part of a study of control samples from healthy donors and cancer patients. Germline loops: CDR1 KGHSH, CDR2 LQKENI. V was trimmed by 1 base and J by 0 bases, leaving 8 bases between them. The CDR3 runs 15 residues. Sequencing used immunoSEQ multiplex PCR; TCRdb keeps in-frame clones, though not all of them. The table includes about 47,000 clones, 80% detected once. This sequence originates from a man aged 65 to 79 in good health. The gene calls are TRBV18 and TRBJ2-3; D possibly matches TRBD1 or TRBD2 (5 bases each). What was sequenced was blood. CDR3 residues: CASSPRGSSTDTQYF. The CDR3 nucleotides read TGTGCCAGCTCACCACGGGGGAGCAGCACAGATACGCAGTATTTT.